Listed below are T cell receptor beta chains from one sample, sequenced in a study of metastatic and nonmetastatic thyroid tumors. TCRdb reprocessed the PCR reads via MiXCR. The table lists over 50,000 clones, roughly 30% of them singletons. Source material: blood. The receptors shown here come from a female donor with papillary thyroid cancer or a benign thyroid nodule (not recorded which). Some clones in this sample may be carry-over from other donors' samples. CDR3s include the opening cysteine and the closing phenylalanine or tryptophan. Each record gives: clone size, J gene, V gene, D gene, CDR3 DNA, CDR3 protein. A D gene is named only where the DNA matches it firmly. Not every row has a clone size; where given, it reads once, few, many or a size class.

few,TRBJ2-7,TRBV6-5,TRBD1,TGTGCCAGCAGCTCCGGGACAGTTACCTACGAGCAGTACTTC,CASSSGTVTYEQYF
many,TRBJ2-5,TRBV6-2/TRBV6-3,NA,TGTGCCAGCAGTGGGACTGCACGCCCCCAAGAGACCCAGTACTTC,CASSGTARPQETQYF
many,TRBJ1-6,TRBV2,NA,TGTGCCAGCAGTGGGGAAGGGGGAGGAATTAGATCACCCCTCCACTTT,CASSGEGGGIRSPLHF
few,TRBJ2-1,TRBV24-1,TRBD2,TGTGCCACCAGTGATCCGGGACTAGCGGGTTACAATGAGCAGTTCTTC,CATSDPGLAGYNEQFF
NA,TRBJ1-5,TRBV6-5,NA,TGTGCCAGCAGTTACTCGTTCCAGGGTAATCAGCCCCAGCATTTT,CASSYSFQGNQPQHF
many,TRBJ2-2,TRBV7-2,TRBD1,TGTGCCAGCAGCTCGGACAGGCTGGGGACCGGGGAGCTGTTTTTT,CASSSDRLGTGELFF
many,TRBJ2-2,TRBV9,TRBD1,TGTGCCAGCAGCTTACAGGGGGAGACGAACACCGGGGAGCTGTTTTTT,CASSLQGETNTGELFF
NA,TRBJ2-7,TRBV6-5,NA,TGTGCCAGCAGTTACTCGACAGGCACCTACGAGCAGTACTTC,CASSYSTGTYEQYF
NA,TRBJ1-2,TRBV20-1,NA,TGCAGTGCTAGGGACCGGGACATCTACTATGGCTACACCTTC,CSARDRDIYYGYTF
NA,TRBJ2-7,TRBV7-8,TRBD2,TGTGCCAGCAGCTTAACGGAACCGGGACTAAGGTACGAGCAGTACTTC,CASSLTEPGLRYEQYF
NA,TRBJ2-2,TRBV5-1,NA,TGCGCCAGCAGCTTGGATAACCGGGACACCGGGGAGCTGTTTTTT,CASSLDNRDTGELFF